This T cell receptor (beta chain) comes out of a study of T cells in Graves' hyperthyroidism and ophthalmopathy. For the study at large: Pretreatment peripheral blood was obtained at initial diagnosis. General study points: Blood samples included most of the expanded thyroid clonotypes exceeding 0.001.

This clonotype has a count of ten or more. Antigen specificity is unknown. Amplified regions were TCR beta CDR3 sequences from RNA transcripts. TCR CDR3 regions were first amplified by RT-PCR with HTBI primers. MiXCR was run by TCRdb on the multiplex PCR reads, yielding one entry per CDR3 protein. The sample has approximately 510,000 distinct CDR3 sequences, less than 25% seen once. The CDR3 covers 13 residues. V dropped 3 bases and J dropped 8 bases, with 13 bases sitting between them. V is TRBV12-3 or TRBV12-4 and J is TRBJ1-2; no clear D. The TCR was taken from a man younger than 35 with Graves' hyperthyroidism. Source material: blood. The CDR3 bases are TGTGCCAGCAGTTTCTCGGCTGGGTTCGGCTACACCTTC. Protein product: CASSFSAGFGYTF.